This T cell receptor beta chain was captured by sequencing in a study of identical twins. One entry per CDR3 protein, called by TCRdb with MiXCR from the 5' RACE reads. Found here are about 200,000 distinct CDR3 sequences, 6.5% of them singletons; the top ten hold more than 12%. This clonotype was seen a few times. Germline V gene data show CDR1 as SNHLY and CDR2 as FYNNEI. This CDR3 has 13 residues. The V and J ends lost 3 bases and 10 bases, in that order; junction bases with no gene match: 2. These same data were also listed under a study on T cells expressing NK-cell markers. As that study records: The authors sequenced eight donors, of whom seven were HCMV-seropositive and one was seronegative.

This chain joins TRBV2 and TRBJ2-2; 10 bases align to TRBD2. The sequencing input was CD8+ T cells sorted from blood. This TCR was sampled from a woman aged 18-29 years in good health. Here the CDR3 reads CASSDLAGVELFF. The CDR3 nucleotides read TGTGCCAGCAGTGACCTAGCGGGAGTGGAGCTGTTTTTT.